This record looks at one TCR beta chain sequence and its context. Its matching antigen is unknown. Germline CDR1 reads KGHSH; CDR2 reads LQKENI. CDR3 length equals 16 residues. The data were taken from a study of monozygotic twins with inflammatory bowel disease. Findings and limits, study-wide: Healthy co-twins had higher TCRbeta inverse Simpson diversity than their IBD twins. Researchers reported no repertoire similarity difference between concordant and discordant twins, possibly from limited power.

Investigators made cDNA in eight separate reactions per sample. Amplification used two nested PCRs: 15 to 20 cycles, then roughly 9 cycles, on TCRalpha/TCRbeta cDNA. TCRdb re-called the 5' RACE reads, yielding one record per CDR3 amino acid sequence without DNA. Recorded for this sample: some 450,000 distinct CDR3 sequences. This chain joins TRBV18 and TRBJ2-2. Sequenced material: blood. This sequence was found in a human donor with ulcerative colitis or Crohn's disease, or a healthy co-twin of an affected twin (not recorded which). CDR3 sequence reads: CASSPTAGSNTGELFF.